Below, one TCR gamma chain is given with its context. Its specificity is not known. Sorted Vdelta1+ thymocytes were roughly 96% to 99.6% pure. RNA was extracted from the cells and then reverse transcribed. Pooled V-gene forward primers with one constant-region reverse primer generated the CDR3 amplicons by multiplex PCR. TCRdb re-analyzed the multiplex PCR reads via CATT. The data hold tens of thousands of gamma-chain clones, with over 15% observed a single time. The CDR3 covers 15 residues. V lost 4 bases, J lost 3 bases, and 12 bases stayed unmatched. From germline, CDR1 is VENAVY and CDR2 YDSYNSRV. The data were obtained in a study of Vδ1+ human thymocytes. Study results and limitations: Thymic TRG and TRD repertoires appeared highly polyclonal.

J is TRGJ1 or TRGJ2 and V is TRGV8. The sample consisted of Vdelta1+ gamma-delta thymocytes from the thymus. Stated subset: FACS-sorted CD3+ TCRalphabeta- TCRVdelta1+ TCRVdelta2- thymocytes. The TCR sequence derives from a boy under two years old who had congenital heart surgery. The CDR3 DNA is TGTGCCACCTGGGACAGTCGGGGCCCTTATTATAAGAAACTCTTT. Amino acids: CATWDSRGPYYKKLF.